One sample yielded the 26 T cell receptor beta chains listed below, sequenced in a study of blood T cell repertoires in COVID-19. Clones were sequenced by immunoSEQ multiplex PCR, and TCRdb holds only the in-frame ones, with some missing. The sample records around 330,000 clones, roughly nine tenths being singletons. Sequencing was performed on PBMCs or T cells enriched from blood (not recorded which). Every receptor here comes from a man between 60 and 70 years old who had recovered from COVID-19.

The V and J genes are TRBV28 and TRBJ2-7; D possibly corresponds to TRBD1 (5 bases). Germline V gene data show CDR1 as MDHEN and CDR2 as SYDVKM. V was clipped by 4 bases and J by 0 bases, with 19 bases between them. This CDR3 is built from 17 residues. CDR3 amino acids: CASSSPPTALLSYEQYF. The CDR3 bases are TGTGCCAGCAGTTCCCCCCCGACAGCTTTACTCTCCTACGAGCAGTACTTC.

V and J are TRBV6-2 or TRBV6-3 and TRBJ2-7; D gene uncertain. Trimming took 4 bases from V and 1 from J, leaving 17 bases between them. Germline lookup yields CDR1 MNHEY and CDR2 SVGEGT. This CDR3 spans 16 amino acids. The chain's CDR3 is CASSSNRPLGSYEQYF. Here the CDR3 DNA reads TGTGCCAGCAGTTCTAACCGTCCACTCGGGTCCTACGAGCAGTACTTC.

This clone showed up just a few times. The J gene is TRBJ2-7, the V gene TRBV4-2, with D uncertain. V was clipped by 1 base and J by 0 bases, with 10 bases between them. Germline assignment: CDR1 LGHNA and CDR2 YNFKEQ. This CDR3 is built from 15 residues. The CDR3: CASSQVVSTSYEQYF. The DNA of the CDR3 is TGTGCCAGCAGCCAAGTAGTCTCCACCTCCTACGAGCAGTACTTC.

This chain joins TRBV5-1 and TRBJ1-1; D gene ambiguous. The CDR3 runs 12 residues. Germline V gene data show CDR1 as SGHRS and CDR2 as YFSETQ. Trimming pared 4 bases from V and 5 bases from J, leaving 9 bases between. CDR3 region: CASSEPWTEAFF. The CDR3 nucleotides are TGCGCCAGCAGCGAGCCGTGGACTGAAGCTTTCTTT.

V usage is TRBV27 and J usage is TRBJ2-2; D is ambiguous. The CDR3 spans 13 residues. CDR1 is MNHEY and CDR2 is SMNVEV in the germline V gene (reference sequence). V was trimmed by 2 bases and J by 5 bases, leaving 6 bases between them. CDR3 protein: CASSLQRTGELFF. CDR3 DNA: TGTGCCAGCAGTTTACAGCGTACCGGGGAGCTGTTTTTT.

The rearrangement joins TRBV19 to TRBJ2-1; 9 bases fit TRBD2. The CDR3 covers 15 residues. After removal of 3 bases from V and 6 bases from J, the junction contained 6 bases not matched to a gene. Germline CDR1 is LNHDA and CDR2 is SQIVND (reference sequence). CDR3 protein: CASSITGTSSNEQFF. The CDR3, as DNA: TGTGCCAGTAGTATTACCGGGACTAGCAGCAATGAGCAGTTCTTC.

This chain connects TRBV5-1 to TRBJ1-1; 11 bases fit TRBD1. CDR3 length: 15 residues. With 2 bases clipped from V and 7 bases from J, the junction kept 7 bases outside the gene matches. Germline V CDR1 and CDR2: SGHRS, YFSETQ. CDR3: CASSFARDRGFEAFF. The CDR3 DNA follows: TGCGCCAGCAGCTTCGCTAGGGACAGGGGGTTTGAAGCTTTCTTT.

Written as DNA, the CDR3 is TGTGCTGCTGGACAGGGGGCATTGGATACGCAGTATTTT. Translated, it gives CAAGQGALDTQYF. The rearrangement joins TRBV30 to TRBJ2-3; 11 bases fit TRBD1. CDR1 and CDR2 (germline): GTSNPN, SVGIG (reference sequence). The CDR3 is made up of 13 amino acids.

The gene calls are TRBV2 and TRBJ2-7; 8 bases map to TRBD2. Germline V gene lookup returns CDR1 SNHLY and CDR2 FYNNEI. V lost 4 bases and J lost 3; bases outside the gene matches: 11. This CDR3 has 16 residues. In DNA, the CDR3 is TGTGCCAGCAGTGCACAAATGAGCGGGAGTATCTACGAGCAGTACTTC. It yields the protein CASSAQMSGSIYEQYF.

The chain carries TRBV5-4 and TRBJ1-2; no reliable D call. Trimming took off 1 base at V and 0 bases at J, with 16 bases between the two ends. From germline, CDR1 is SGHNT and CDR2 YYREEE (reference sequence). The CDR3 sequence is 17 residues long. The CDR3 protein is CASSLRARELANYGYTF. CDR3 in DNA: TGTGCCAGCAGCTTGCGTGCCCGGGAGCTAGCTAACTATGGCTACACCTTC. Together with reference TRBV5-4 and TRBJ1-2, the CDR3 gives the full variable domain: ETGVTQSPTHLIKTRGQQVTLRCSSQSGHNTVSWYQQALGQGPQFIFQYYREEENGRGNFPPRFSGLQFPNYSSELNVNALELDDSALYLCASSLRARELANYGYTFGSGTRLTVV.

V and J are TRBV12-3 or TRBV12-4 and TRBJ1-3; unclear D gene. Trimming shortened V by 11 bases and J by 0 bases, and 11 bases separated the two germline ends. CDR3 size: 13 residues. CDR3 in amino acids: CAAGSGSGNTIYF. The CDR3 bases are TGTGCCGCCGGCAGCGGCTCTGGAAACACCATATATTTT.

V usage is TRBV28 and J usage is TRBJ1-6; D gene unclear. Trimming shortened V by 7 bases and J by 7 bases, and 11 bases separated the two germline ends. The CDR3 length is 13 residues. Per germline, CDR1 MDHEN and CDR2 SYDVKM. CDR3 in DNA: TGTGCCAGCACCGGAGAGCTGAATTCACCCCTCCACTTT. It codes for CASTGELNSPLHF.

The chain recombines TRBV7-9 with TRBJ2-5, with 12 bases fitting TRBD2. The CDR3 contains 14 residues. V lost 5 bases, J lost 5 bases, and 3 bases stayed unmatched. The V gene's germline CDR1 is SEHNR and CDR2 FQNEAQ (reference sequence). The CDR3 DNA reads as TGTGCCAGCAGCCGACTAGCGGGAGTGGAGACCCAGTACTTC. This codes for CASSRLAGVETQYF.

The rearrangement uses TRBV2 and TRBJ2-1, with D possibly TRBD2 on 5 matching bases. Germline V gene sequence: CDR1 SNHLY, CDR2 FYNNEI. V was shortened by 0 bases and J by 4 bases, with 10 bases between the two germline ends. This CDR3 has 15 residues. The CDR3 spells CASSEARRNYNEQFF. DNA of the CDR3: TGTGCCAGCAGTGAAGCGCGGAGGAATTACAATGAGCAGTTCTTC.

V is TRBV3-1 (or the pseudogene TRBV3-2) and J is TRBJ2-1; 7 bases are a match to TRBD2. Germline values: CDR1 LGHDT, CDR2 YNNKEL (reference sequence). The CDR3 length is 15 residues. J was trimmed by 4 bases and V by 1 base; bases with no gene match: 4. The DNA for the CDR3 is TGTGCCAGCAGCCAAGCCCTAGCGGCTTACAATGAGCAGTTCTTC. It codes for CASSQALAAYNEQFF.

The CDR3 protein is CASSLDVRGRGGYTF. The CDR3 nucleotides read TGTGCCAGCAGCTTAGACGTCAGGGGGCGAGGAGGCTACACCTTC. The V call is TRBV7-9, the J call TRBJ1-2, with 8 bases that match TRBD1. This CDR3 is built from 15 residues. CDR1 SEHNR and CDR2 FQNEAQ come from the germline V gene (reference sequence). With V trimmed by 1 base and J by 8 bases, 9 bases remained unmatched.

V is TRBV19 and J is TRBJ2-7; D unresolved. From germline, CDR1 is LNHDA and CDR2 SQIVND (reference sequence). The CDR3 runs to 13 residues. Trimming left V 8 bases short and J 2 bases short, with 13 bases between. The CDR3 spells CASGLTATYEQYF. CDR3 DNA sequence: TGTGCCAGTGGTCTAACAGCAACCTACGAGCAGTACTTC.

The chain uses TRBV6-2 or TRBV6-3 and TRBJ2-7; 11 bases agree with TRBD1. The CDR3 contains 16 residues. Germline CDR1 MNHEY, CDR2 SVGEGT. V dropped 2 bases and J dropped 5; count of bases not matched to a gene: 8. The CDR3 DNA sequence: TGTGCCAGCAGTTACCTGGACAGGGGGCCCTATGACGAGCAGTACTTC. Translating it yields CASSYLDRGPYDEQYF.

The J gene is TRBJ1-1, the V gene TRBV3-1 (or the pseudogene TRBV3-2); D uncertain. This CDR3 has 14 residues. Looked up from germline, CDR1 is LGHDT and CDR2 is YNNKEL (reference sequence). V lost 8 bases to trimming and J lost 3 bases, with 16 bases between them. The CDR3 DNA sequence: TGTGCCAGCGGTTACCCAGGCGGGTACACTGAAGCTTTCTTT. Its protein product is CASGYPGGYTEAFF.

This clone occurred once. This chain uses TRBV19 with TRBJ1-2; 12 bases are shared with TRBD1. The CDR3 consists of 15 residues. The germline V gene encodes CDR1 LNHDA and CDR2 SQIVND (reference sequence). V gave up 5 bases and J gave up 6 bases; unmatched junction bases: 7. Here the CDR3 DNA reads TGTGCCAGTAGTTCAGGGGACAGGGGGCTGAATGGCTACACCTTC. Amino acid sequence: CASSSGDRGLNGYTF.

The chain joins TRBV4-2 to TRBJ1-2, with 7 bases fitting TRBD1. Trimming removed 0 bases from V and 8 bases from J; junction bases left unmatched: 9. Germline assignment: CDR1 LGHNA and CDR2 YNFKEQ. The CDR3 has 15 amino acids. CDR3 sequence: CASSQDEGQVDGYTF. CDR3 bases: TGTGCCAGCAGCCAAGATGAAGGACAGGTCGACGGCTACACCTTC.

The chain links TRBV28 to TRBJ1-5; no clear D gene. With 3 bases removed from V and 9 bases from J, the gap between germline ends came to 12 bases. The CDR3 loop spans 13 amino acids. Germline lookup yields CDR1 MDHEN and CDR2 SYDVKM. DNA of the CDR3: TGTGCCAGCAGTTTCCCAGAGGTGCGGCCCCAGCATTTT. Protein sequence: CASSFPEVRPQHF.

For the CDR3, the DNA is TGTGCCAGCAGTGTGTGGGGGGGTGGCAATCAGCCCCAGCATTTT. Translation: CASSVWGGGNQPQHF. J is TRBJ1-5 and V is TRBV28, with D tentatively TRBD1 (5 bases). The CDR3 runs 15 residues. The germline gives CDR1 MDHEN, CDR2 SYDVKM. The germline V and J ends were trimmed by 5 bases and 2 bases, with 13 bases remaining between them.

CDR3 bases: TGTGCCAGCAGTAAAGACAGGGTAGCTTCACCCCTCCACTTT. Amino acids: CASSKDRVASPLHF. The rearrangement links TRBV28 to TRBJ1-6; TRBD1 matches at 7 bases. Germline V gene lookup returns CDR1 MDHEN and CDR2 SYDVKM. The CDR3 spans 14 residues. V lost 5 bases, J lost 9 bases, and 7 bases stayed unmatched.

This clone has only a few counts. The V gene is TRBV2, the J gene TRBJ2-7; a weak D match, TRBD1 (5 bases). This CDR3 region has 13 residues. The germline V gene has CDR1 SNHLY and CDR2 FYNNEI. The V end was cut by 7 bases, the J end by 6 bases, with 16 bases between. CDR3 region: CASTPIPGPEQYF. The DNA of the CDR3 is TGTGCCAGCACCCCCATCCCAGGGCCCGAGCAGTACTTC.

The chain combines TRBV7-3 with TRBJ2-1; 13 bases are shared with TRBD2. This CDR3 spans 18 amino acids. J gave up 4 bases and V 5 bases, and 11 bases lay outside the gene matches. Germline CDR1 is SGHTA and CDR2 is FQGTGA. The CDR3 region is CASSGPPTSGRPYNEQFF. The CDR3 bases are TGTGCCAGCAGCGGGCCGCCGACTAGCGGGAGGCCATACAATGAGCAGTTCTTC. Variable domain in full (rest from reference TRBV7-3 and TRBJ2-1): GAGVSQTPSNKVTEKGKYVELRCDPISGHTALYWYRQSLGQGPEFLIYFQGTGAADDSGLPNDRFFAVRPEGSVSTLKIQRTERGDSAVYLCASSGPPTSGRPYNEQFFGPGTRLTVL.